The entry that follows covers one T cell receptor beta chain sequence. The clone's antigen remains unknown. No per-base quality is available; no much larger clone lies one base away. Cut back by 8 bases and 0 bases, the V and J ends lie 9 bases apart. The cysteine opens and the phenylalanine closes a CDR3 of 13 amino acids. Only the CDR3 portion is preserved as DNA: 39 bases, with reading frame beginning at the first base. The germline V gene provides CDR1 SNHLY and CDR2 FYNNEI. Donors were healthy HIV-negative adults with no recently reported acute infections or vaccinations. Every donor was a Caucasian adult living in Nashville, Tennessee, USA. For unsorted samples, 96 million or so PBMCs were counted, and genomic DNA was extracted using the QIAamp DNA Blood Mini kit. Blood was collected by leukapheresis, and PBMCs were isolated by Ficoll-Histopaque density gradient centrifugation and then cryopreserved in liquid nitrogen vapor phase.

The sample is drawn from a study of shared clonotypes between healthy human individuals (dated by TCRdb to 2020 to 2021). A note on the overall study: The cohort included three men and a couple of women between 18 and 49 years of age. To estimate repertoire size and how much clonotypes are shared between individuals, the study performed deep sequencing of blood TCR repertoires from a few healthy adults. To increase sequencing depth and limit assay-specific biases, TCR repertoire library preparation and sequencing were carried out by different laboratories using diverse techniques. Each donor's leukapheresis produced roughly between about 0.9 and 9.5 billion PBMCs. Broad study findings and their caveats: Pairwise subsampling led to the expectation that sequencing depth would affect the degree of clonotype sharing among donors. Because the study included only a small number of donors, the genetic and exposure-history diversity represented was limited. Sampling was limited to blood, and TCR repertoires in tissue likely differ from TCR repertoires in blood.

Using the deep immunoSEQ assay, TCR CDR3 regions were amplified from genomic DNA by multiplex PCR. Genomic DNA extracted from each cell subset was distributed evenly over all wells of several immunoSEQ 96-well plates, and each plate served as one replicate. Each replicate PCR for unsorted PBMC received roughly 300 ng genomic DNA, equal to approximately 30,000 T cell genomes. Unsorted PBMC genomic DNA was sequenced across ten immunoSEQ deep assay plates. Purified libraries were measured with a Qubit 3.0 fluorometer, size-checked on a Bioanalyzer 2100, and measured again with the KAPA Library Quantification kit. Every immunoSEQ 96-well plate was sequenced on a separate single-read 150-cycle Illumina NextSeq 550 flow cell. Turning to the authors' computational methods: The immunoSEQ output contained only junctional sequences without quality scores, so filtering could not match that applied to full-length reads. Sequences were annotated with PyIR, a Python wrapper for IgBLAST v1.9, using IMGT germline references to assign V/J genes and CDR3. Reads were removed for weak V/J assignments (E-value above 1e-6), missing CDR3, stop codons, out-of-frame junctions, or ambiguous translated residues. V3J clonotypes were defined as sequences sharing an identical inferred V gene, J gene, and CDR3 amino acid sequence. Percentage overlap between repertoires was calculated by dividing the number of shared unique clonotypes by the size of the smaller repertoire. RTK rarefaction, the Chao1 estimator, and Recon v2.1 estimates of unobserved clonotypes were used to assess repertoire richness. TCRdb limited this immuneACCESS table to in-frame rearrangements with V and J called. A share of clones is missing; checked studies link under half to unresolved V genes, and the rest is unexplained. V, J and clone size derive from that table, while D and trimming were established from the DNA sequence. In this sample the table shows 450,000 to 650,000 clones, just over 75% of which occur a single time. The top ten hold more than 10% of the sample.

This sequence uses TRBV2 and TRBJ2-3; a tentative D call is TRBD2 (5 bases match). The clonotype comes from a woman between 35 and 50 years old in good health. Some clones in this sample may be carry-over from other donors' samples. Sequencing was carried out using PBMCs. The sequence in DNA is TGTGCCAGCGGAGCGGTTAGCACAGATACGCAGTATTTT. Its amino acids are CASGAVSTDTQYF. Extended through the reference TRBV2 and TRBJ2-3 proteins, this CDR3 yields the full variable domain: EPEVTQTPSHQVTQMGQEVILRCVPISNHLYFYWYRQILGQKVEFLVSFYNNEISEKSEIFDDQFSVERPDGSNFTLKIRSTKLEDSAMYFCASGAVSTDTQYFGPGTRLTVL.